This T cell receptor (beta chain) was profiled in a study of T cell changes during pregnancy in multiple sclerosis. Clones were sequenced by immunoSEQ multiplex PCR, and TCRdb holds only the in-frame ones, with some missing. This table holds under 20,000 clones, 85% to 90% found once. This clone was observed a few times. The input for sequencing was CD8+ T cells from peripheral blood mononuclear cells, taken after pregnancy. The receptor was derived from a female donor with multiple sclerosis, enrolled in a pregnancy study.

The CDR3 bases are TGCGCCAGCAGCCAAGATCTCGCTAGCGTCGGCGCAGATACGCAGTATTTT. Residues: CASSQDLASVGADTQYF. This chain uses TRBV4-3 with TRBJ2-3; TRBD2 might be the D (6 bases). CDR1 and CDR2 from the germline V gene are LGHNA and YSLEER. This CDR3 is 17 amino acids long. The V end was cut by 0 bases, the J end by 4 bases, with 17 bases between.